This is a list of T cell receptor beta chains from one sample in a study of technical replicates of blood from a few donors. Here immunoSEQ multiplex PCR was the method, and the copy in TCRdb shows in-frame clones only, minus some. Here the sample spans tens of thousands of clones, about nine tenths being singletons. Sequenced: PBMCs. These receptors all stem from a human donor in good health. Some clones in this sample may be carry-over from other donors' samples. Each CDR3 is given with its conserved first and last residue. A D gene is named only where the DNA matches it firmly. Where a row states a size, it is once, few, many or the class of an expanded clone; other rows omit it.

D	size	J	V	CDR3	DNA
NA	NA	TRBJ1-1	TRBV6-7	CASSYSEGKAFF	TGTGCCAGCAGTTACTCGGAGGGGAAGGCTTTCTTT
TRBD1	few	TRBJ1-2	TRBV30	CAWYRGQDYGYTF	TGTGCCTGGTACAGGGGGCAGGACTATGGCTACACCTTC
NA	NA	TRBJ2-6	TRBV5-1	CASSLVGQGSSGANVLTF	TGCGCCAGCAGCTTGGTGGGGCAGGGCTCCTCTGGGGCCAACGTCCTGACTTTC
NA	NA	TRBJ2-2	TRBV18	CASSLLRVKNTGELFF	TGTGCCAGCTCACTTCTGCGGGTGAAAAACACCGGGGAGCTGTTTTTT
TRBD2	NA	TRBJ2-1	TRBV2	CASSETSGTPFF	TGTGCCAGCAGTGAAACTAGCGGGACTCCCTTCTTC
TRBD1	NA	TRBJ1-2	TRBV7-9	CASSPHGTGLYGYTF	TGTGCCAGCAGTCCCCACGGGACAGGCCTATATGGCTACACCTTC
TRBD1	NA	TRBJ1-2	TRBV4-3	CASSQERSGGYGYTF	TGCGCCAGCAGCCAAGAGAGGTCAGGGGGCTATGGCTACACCTTC
NA	NA	TRBJ2-6	TRBV4-3	CASSQASYYGAGANVLTF	TGCGCCAGCAGCCAAGCCTCGTACTATGGAGCTGGGGCCAACGTCCTGACTTTC
NA	NA	TRBJ2-2	TRBV11-3	CASSRGTNTGELFF	TGTGCCAGCAGCCGGGGGACGAACACCGGGGAGCTGTTTTTT
TRBD2	NA	TRBJ2-7	TRBV10-1	CASISGLAGDYEQYF	TGCGCCAGCATATCTGGCCTAGCGGGAGACTACGAGCAGTACTTC
TRBD2	NA	TRBJ2-5	TRBV7-8	CASSLVLAGGETQYF	TGTGCCAGCAGCTTAGTCCTAGCGGGGGGGGAGACCCAGTACTTC
TRBD1	NA	TRBJ1-1	TRBV19	CASSIDRGFTEAFF	TGTGCCAGTAGTATCGACAGGGGGTTCACTGAAGCTTTCTTT
NA	NA	TRBJ1-1	TRBV5-1	CASSLGENTEAFF	TGCGCCAGCAGCTTAGGGGAGAACACTGAAGCTTTCTTT
NA	NA	TRBJ2-3	TRBV6-5	CASSITSFSTQYF	TGTGCCAGCAGTATCACTAGTTTCAGTACGCAGTATTTT
NA	NA	TRBJ2-7	TRBV27	CASSKTGWGGYEQYF	TGTGCCAGCAGTAAAACAGGGTGGGGGGGTTACGAGCAGTACTTC
TRBD1	NA	TRBJ2-2	TRBV7-2	CASRTGVNGELFF	TGTGCCAGCAGGACAGGGGTGAACGGGGAGCTGTTTTTT
TRBD2	NA	TRBJ2-1	TRBV5-6	CASSLAGTSYFF	TGTGCCAGCAGCTTGGCCGGGACTAGTTACTTCTTC
NA	NA	TRBJ2-3	TRBV4-1	CASSQVIDTQYF	TGCGCCAGCAGCCAAGTTATAGATACGCAGTATTTT
NA	NA	TRBJ1-5	TRBV10-3	CAISEWKIAYRESGNQPQHF	TGTGCCATCAGTGAGTGGAAGATCGCCTACAGGGAGTCGGGCAATCAGCCCCAGCATTTT
TRBD1	once	TRBJ1-2	TRBV19	CASSPAGTANYGYTF	TGTGCCAGTAGTCCCGCGGGGACAGCTAACTATGGCTACACCTTC
NA	NA	TRBJ2-7	TRBV12-5	CASGLDQGFREQYF	TGTGCTAGTGGTTTAGATCAGGGGTTTCGCGAGCAGTACTTC
TRBD1	NA	TRBJ1-4	TRBV27	CASRPQGGPAQSNEKLFF	TGTGCCAGCAGACCCCAGGGGGGTCCCGCGCAGAGTAATGAAAAACTGTTTTTT
NA	NA	TRBJ2-1	TRBV7-6	CASSSAGGANEQFF	TGTGCCAGCAGCTCAGCTGGGGGGGCAAATGAGCAGTTCTTC
TRBD2	NA	TRBJ2-3	TRBV5-1	CASSSGLPSDTQYF	TGCGCCAGCAGCTCGGGACTACCTTCGGATACGCAGTATTTT
NA	once	TRBJ2-1	TRBV6-4	CASSKRTGSYNEQFF	TGTGCCAGCAGTAAGCGCACCGGCTCCTACAATGAGCAGTTCTTC
NA	NA	TRBJ1-6	TRBV2	CASSTQGLGPSPLHF	TGTGCCAGCAGTACACAGGGATTGGGCCCTTCACCCCTCCACTTT
NA	NA	TRBJ1-6	TRBV4-3	CASTGVQGYNSPLHF	TGCGCCAGCACGGGGGTCCAGGGCTATAATTCACCCCTCCACTTT
NA	NA	TRBJ1-2	TRBV4-3	CASSQDRGHNYGYTF	TGCGCCAGCAGCCAAGACAGGGGACATAACTATGGCTACACCTTC
NA	NA	TRBJ1-1	TRBV19	CASSPWALRTDQGSEAFF	TGTGCCAGTAGTCCCTGGGCCCTTCGTACTGATCAGGGATCTGAAGCTTTCTTT
NA	NA	TRBJ1-4	TRBV5-1	CASSLEQGREKLFF	TGCGCCAGCAGCTTGGAACAGGGACGTGAAAAACTGTTTTTT
TRBD1	NA	TRBJ1-2	TRBV5-4	CASSPGTGGYYGYTF	TGTGCCAGCAGCCCGGGGACAGGGGGTTACTATGGCTACACCTTC
NA	few	TRBJ1-1	TRBV4-3	CASSQDPGNTEAFF	TGCGCCAGCAGCCAAGATCCGGGGAACACTGAAGCTTTCTTT
NA	once	TRBJ2-5	TRBV5-1	CASSSDRGKTQYF	TGCGCCAGCAGCTCGGACAGAGGGAAGACCCAGTACTTC
TRBD1	once	TRBJ1-2	TRBV6-5	CASSPTGDGYTF	TGTGCCAGCAGCCCGACAGGGGACGGCTACACCTTC
NA	NA	TRBJ1-3	TRBV19	CASSWGGSSGNTIYF	TGTGCCAGTAGTTGGGGCGGGAGCTCTGGAAACACCATATATTTT
NA	NA	TRBJ1-6	TRBV9	CASSVGPGGDNSPLHF	TGTGCCAGCAGCGTAGGCCCTGGCGGTGATAATTCACCCCTCCACTTT
NA	NA	TRBJ1-5	TRBV6-6	CASSSGNSNQPQHF	TGTGCCAGCAGTTCAGGGAATAGCAATCAGCCCCAGCATTTT
NA	once	TRBJ2-7	TRBV29-1	CSVSGTVTYEQYF	TGCAGCGTATCAGGGACTGTGACCTACGAGCAGTACTTC
NA	NA	TRBJ1-2	TRBV30	CAWSPKVPGHPYGYTF	TGTGCCTGGAGTCCAAAGGTTCCGGGACACCCCTATGGCTACACCTTC
NA	once	TRBJ1-1	TRBV7-2	CASSLFLVNTEAFF	TGTGCCAGCAGCTTATTTTTAGTGAACACTGAAGCTTTCTTT
TRBD2	NA	TRBJ2-3	TRBV7-3	CASSPSGGAGDTQYF	TGTGCCAGCAGCCCCTCGGGGGGAGCCGGAGATACGCAGTATTTT
NA	NA	TRBJ1-6	TRBV5-6	CASSPGGSPYNSPLHF	TGTGCCAGCAGCCCAGGAGGGAGTCCCTATAATTCACCCCTCCACTTT
NA	NA	TRBJ2-3	TRBV4-2	CASSRPGPSDTQYF	TGTGCCAGCAGCCGGCCAGGGCCCTCAGATACGCAGTATTTT
TRBD2	NA	TRBJ2-5	TRBV6-5	CASSYSDAGGAETQYF	TGTGCCAGCAGTTACTCAGATGCGGGAGGGGCTGAGACCCAGTACTTC
NA	NA	TRBJ1-1	TRBV5-1	CASSAGGSTEAFF	TGCGCCAGCAGCGCAGGAGGGAGCACTGAAGCTTTCTTT
NA	NA	TRBJ2-7	TRBV7-3	CASSPDFTYEQYF	TGTGCCAGCAGCCCGGACTTTACCTACGAGCAGTACTTC
TRBD2	once	TRBJ2-3	TRBV11-3	CASSLEGTSADTQYF	TGTGCCAGCAGCTTAGAAGGGACTAGTGCCGATACGCAGTATTTT
NA	NA	TRBJ1-2	TRBV27	CASTKVGRELANYGYTF	TGTGCCAGCACCAAGGTGGGCAGAGAGTTAGCTAACTATGGCTACACCTTC
NA	NA	TRBJ2-7	TRBV27	CASSPRTVDYEQYF	TGTGCCAGCAGCCCCAGGACTGTGGATTACGAGCAGTACTTC
TRBD2	NA	TRBJ2-7	TRBV7-2	CASSLESQRGDYEQYF	TGTGCCAGCAGCTTAGAGTCGCAGCGGGGCGACTACGAGCAGTACTTC
TRBD1	NA	TRBJ2-6	TRBV10-3	CAISPGQGPPGANVLTF	TGTGCCATCAGTCCGGGACAGGGTCCTCCGGGGGCCAACGTCCTGACTTTC
NA	once	TRBJ1-5	TRBV7-8	CASSSDNRVLSNQPQHF	TGTGCCAGCAGCTCCGACAACAGGGTCCTCAGCAATCAGCCCCAGCATTTT
TRBD2	NA	TRBJ2-3	TRBV5-4	CASSLASGTTDTQYF	TGTGCCAGCAGCTTGGCTAGCGGGACCACAGATACGCAGTATTTT
NA	NA	TRBJ1-1	TRBV25-1	CASSELGSNTEAFF	TGTGCCAGCAGTGAATTAGGTAGCAACACTGAAGCTTTCTTT
TRBD1	NA	TRBJ1-2	TRBV18	CASSPGTGGGYGYTF	TGTGCCAGCTCACCAGGGACAGGGGGCGGCTATGGCTACACCTTC
NA	NA	TRBJ2-7	TRBV5-5	CASSPQIQGSAYEQYF	TGTGCCAGCAGCCCTCAGATCCAGGGTTCAGCCTACGAGCAGTACTTC
NA	NA	TRBJ2-2	TRBV7-2	CASSSRGGRGNTGELFF	TGTGCCAGCAGCTCTAGAGGAGGTCGGGGGAACACCGGGGAGCTGTTTTTT
TRBD2	NA	TRBJ2-2	TRBV7-9	CASSRTSGNTGELFF	TGTGCCAGCAGCCGGACTAGCGGGAACACCGGGGAGCTGTTTTTT
TRBD1	NA	TRBJ2-7	TRBV5-1	CASSASIPGQGNNSSYEQYF	TGCGCCAGCAGCGCCTCTATACCGGGACAGGGGAACAATAGCTCCTACGAGCAGTACTTC